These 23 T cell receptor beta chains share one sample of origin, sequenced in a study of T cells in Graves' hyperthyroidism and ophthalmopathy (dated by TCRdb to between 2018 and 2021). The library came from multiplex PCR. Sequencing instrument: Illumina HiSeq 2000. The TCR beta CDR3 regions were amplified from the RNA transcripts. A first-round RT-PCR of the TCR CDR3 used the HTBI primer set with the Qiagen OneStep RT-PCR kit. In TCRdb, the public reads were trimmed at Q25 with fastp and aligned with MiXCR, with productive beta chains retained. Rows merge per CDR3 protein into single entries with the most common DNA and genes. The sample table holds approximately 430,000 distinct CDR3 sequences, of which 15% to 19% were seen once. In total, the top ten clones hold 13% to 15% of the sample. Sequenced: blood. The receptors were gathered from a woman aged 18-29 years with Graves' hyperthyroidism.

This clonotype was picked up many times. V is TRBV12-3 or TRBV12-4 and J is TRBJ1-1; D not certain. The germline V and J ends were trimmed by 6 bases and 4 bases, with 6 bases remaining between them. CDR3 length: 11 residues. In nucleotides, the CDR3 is TGTGCCAGCAGGGAGGGCACTGAAGCTTTCTTT. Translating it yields CASREGTEAFF.

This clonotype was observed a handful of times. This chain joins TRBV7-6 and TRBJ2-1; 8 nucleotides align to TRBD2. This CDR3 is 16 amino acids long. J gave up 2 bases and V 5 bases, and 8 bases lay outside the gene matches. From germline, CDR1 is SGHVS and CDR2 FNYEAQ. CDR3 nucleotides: TGTGCCAGCAGCCTGCAACTAGCGGAAGCCTACAATGAGCAGTTCTTC. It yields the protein CASSLQLAEAYNEQFF.

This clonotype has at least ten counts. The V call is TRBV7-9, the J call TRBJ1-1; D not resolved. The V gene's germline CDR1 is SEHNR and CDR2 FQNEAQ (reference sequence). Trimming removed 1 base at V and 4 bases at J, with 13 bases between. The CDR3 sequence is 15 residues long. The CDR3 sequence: CASSLVAALGTEAFF. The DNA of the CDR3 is TGTGCCAGCAGCTTAGTCGCGGCTTTGGGCACTGAAGCTTTCTTT. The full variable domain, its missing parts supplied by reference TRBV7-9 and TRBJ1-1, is DTGVSQNPRHKITKRGQNVTFRCDPISEHNRLYWYRQTLGQGPEFLTYFQNEAQLEKSRLLSDRFSAERPKGSFSTLEIQRTEQGDSAMYLCASSLVAALGTEAFFGQGTRLTVV.

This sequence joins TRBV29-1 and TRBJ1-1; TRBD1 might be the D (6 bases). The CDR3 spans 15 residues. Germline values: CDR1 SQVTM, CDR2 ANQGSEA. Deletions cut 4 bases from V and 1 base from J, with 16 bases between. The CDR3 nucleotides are TGCAGCGTTGTCGGGGGGCAGGTTCCGAACACTGAAGCTTTCTTT. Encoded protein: CSVVGGQVPNTEAFF.

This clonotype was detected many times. CDR3 loop: CSVRKMNTEAFF. The CDR3 coding sequence is TGCAGTGTTCGTAAAATGAACACTGAAGCTTTCTTT. The V and J genes are TRBV20-1 and TRBJ1-1; no definite D call. Germline V gene lookup returns CDR1 DFQATT and CDR2 SNEGSKA (reference sequence). CDR3 length: 12 amino acids. V was cut by 7 bases and J by 0 bases, with 9 bases left in between.

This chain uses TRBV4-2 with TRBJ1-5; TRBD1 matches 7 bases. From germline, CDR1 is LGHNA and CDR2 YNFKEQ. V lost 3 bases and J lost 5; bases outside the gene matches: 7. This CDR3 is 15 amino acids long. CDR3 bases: TGTGCCAGCAGCCAGGCCGGGACAGAATATCAGCCCCAGCATTTT. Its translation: CASSQAGTEYQPQHF.

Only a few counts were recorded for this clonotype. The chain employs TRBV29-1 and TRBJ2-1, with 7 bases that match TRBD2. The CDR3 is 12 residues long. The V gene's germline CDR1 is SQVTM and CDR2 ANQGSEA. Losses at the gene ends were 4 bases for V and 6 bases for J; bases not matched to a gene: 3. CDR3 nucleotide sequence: TGCAGCGTTGCCCCGGGGGGCAATGAGCAGTTCTTC. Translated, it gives CSVAPGGNEQFF.

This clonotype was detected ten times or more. The CDR3 sequence: CSARVIRGDNVNTEAFF. CDR3 bases: TGCAGTGCTAGAGTCATAAGGGGGGACAATGTAAACACTGAAGCTTTCTTT. This chain joins TRBV20-1 and TRBJ1-1; the D gene is possibly TRBD1 (6 bases). The germline gives CDR1 DFQATT, CDR2 SNEGSKA (reference sequence). The V end lost 1 base, the J end lost 2 bases, and 20 bases lay between the germline ends. The CDR3 runs 17 residues.

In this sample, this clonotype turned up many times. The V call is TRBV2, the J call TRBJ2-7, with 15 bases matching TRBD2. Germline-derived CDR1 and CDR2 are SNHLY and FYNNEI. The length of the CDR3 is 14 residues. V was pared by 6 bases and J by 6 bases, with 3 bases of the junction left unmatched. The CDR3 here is CASSGLAGGGEQYF. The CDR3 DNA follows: TGTGCCAGCAGCGGACTAGCGGGAGGGGGCGAGCAGTACTTC. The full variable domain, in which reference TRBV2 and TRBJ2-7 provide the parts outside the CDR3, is EPEVTQTPSHQVTQMGQEVILRCVPISNHLYFYWYRQILGQKVEFLVSFYNNEISEKSEIFDDQFSVERPDGSNFTLKIRSTKLEDSAMYFCASSGLAGGGEQYFGPGTRLTVT.

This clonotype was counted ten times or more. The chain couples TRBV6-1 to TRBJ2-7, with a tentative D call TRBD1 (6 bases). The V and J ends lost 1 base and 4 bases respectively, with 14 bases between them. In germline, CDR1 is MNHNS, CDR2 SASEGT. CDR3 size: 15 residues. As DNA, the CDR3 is TGTGCCAGCAGTGAAGTGGTGCAGGGGATGTACGAGCAGTACTTC. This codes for CASSEVVQGMYEQYF.

Written as DNA, the CDR3 is TGTGCCAGCGACAGAGGGACATACTACGAGCAGTACTTC. This gives the protein CASDRGTYYEQYF. This chain joins TRBV6-1 and TRBJ2-7, with TRBD1 as a possible D gene (6 bases). The ends were cut back, 8 bases at V and 3 bases at J, with 14 bases in the middle. Per germline, CDR1 MNHNS and CDR2 SASEGT. The CDR3 is 13 residues long.

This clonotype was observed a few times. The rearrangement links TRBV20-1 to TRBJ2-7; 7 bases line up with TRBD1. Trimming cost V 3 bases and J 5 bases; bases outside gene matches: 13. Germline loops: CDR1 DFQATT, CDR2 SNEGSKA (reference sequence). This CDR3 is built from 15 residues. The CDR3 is CSARIPTGVFHEQYF. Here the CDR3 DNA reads TGCAGTGCTAGGATACCTACAGGGGTTTTCCACGAGCAGTACTTC.

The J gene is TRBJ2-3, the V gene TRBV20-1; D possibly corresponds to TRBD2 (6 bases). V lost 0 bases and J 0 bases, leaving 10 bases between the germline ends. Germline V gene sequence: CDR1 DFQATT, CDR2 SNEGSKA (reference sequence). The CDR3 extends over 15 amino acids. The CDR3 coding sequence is TGCAGTGCTAGAGAGGCGGGGTTGAGCACAGATACGCAGTATTTT. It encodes CSAREAGLSTDTQYF.

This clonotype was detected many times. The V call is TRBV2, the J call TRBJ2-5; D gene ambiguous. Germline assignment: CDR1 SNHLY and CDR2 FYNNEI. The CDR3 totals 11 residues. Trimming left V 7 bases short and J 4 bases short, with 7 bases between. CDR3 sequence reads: CASTTRETQYF. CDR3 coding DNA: TGTGCCAGCACGACCCGAGAGACCCAGTACTTC.

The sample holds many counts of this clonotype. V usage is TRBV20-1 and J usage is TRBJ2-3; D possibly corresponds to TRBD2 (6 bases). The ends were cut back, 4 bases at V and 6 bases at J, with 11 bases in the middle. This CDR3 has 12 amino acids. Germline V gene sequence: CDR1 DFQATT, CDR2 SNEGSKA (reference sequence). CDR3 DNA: TGCAGTGCTAACCCGGGGAGGGATACGCAGTATTTT. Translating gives CSANPGRDTQYF.

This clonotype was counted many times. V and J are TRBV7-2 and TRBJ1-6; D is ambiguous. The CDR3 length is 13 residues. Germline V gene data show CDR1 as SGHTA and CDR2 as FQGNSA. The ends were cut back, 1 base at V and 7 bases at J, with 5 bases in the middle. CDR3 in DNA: TGTGCCAGCAGCTTAGTTTGGAATTCACCCCTCCACTTT. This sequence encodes CASSLVWNSPLHF.

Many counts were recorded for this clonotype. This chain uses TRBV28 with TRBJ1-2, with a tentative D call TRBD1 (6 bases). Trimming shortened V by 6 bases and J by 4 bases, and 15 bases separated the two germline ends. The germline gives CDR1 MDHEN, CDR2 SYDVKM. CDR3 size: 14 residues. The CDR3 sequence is CASSTHVDSYGYTF. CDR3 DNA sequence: TGTGCCAGCAGCACACATGTGGACAGCTATGGCTACACCTTC.

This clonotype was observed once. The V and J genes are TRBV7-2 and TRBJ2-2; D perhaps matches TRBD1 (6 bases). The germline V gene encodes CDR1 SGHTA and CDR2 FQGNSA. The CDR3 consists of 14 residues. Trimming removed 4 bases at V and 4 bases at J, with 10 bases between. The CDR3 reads CASSWDTLTGELFF. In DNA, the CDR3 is TGTGCCAGCAGCTGGGACACACTCACCGGGGAGCTGTTTTTT.

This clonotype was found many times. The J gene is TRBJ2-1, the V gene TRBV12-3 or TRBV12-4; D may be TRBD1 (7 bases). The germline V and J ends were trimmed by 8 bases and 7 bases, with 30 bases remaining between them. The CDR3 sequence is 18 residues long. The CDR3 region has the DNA TGTGCCAGCTCCTCCCCCAGGGGGGCGGGTTTGAGGGTAAATGAGCAGTTCTTC. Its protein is CASSSPRGAGLRVNEQFF.

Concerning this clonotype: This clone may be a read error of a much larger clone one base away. In DNA, the CDR3 is TGCAGTGCTCCTCCTTCAGGGGTTAACTATGGCCACACCTTC. Residues: CSAPPSGVNYGHTF. J is TRBJ1-2 and V is TRBV20-1; TRBD1 might be the D (6 bases). The CDR3 has 14 residues. From germline, CDR1 is DFQATT and CDR2 SNEGSKA (reference sequence).

CDR3 bases: TGCAGTGCTAGCGTGGGGCAATCCCGCAATCAGCCCCAGCATTTT. Translated, it gives CSASVGQSRNQPQHF. The V call is TRBV20-1, the J call TRBJ1-5; D possibly corresponds to TRBD1 (5 bases). V was clipped by 3 bases and J by 2 bases, with 14 bases between them. Per germline, CDR1 DFQATT and CDR2 SNEGSKA (reference sequence). The CDR3 sequence is 15 residues long.

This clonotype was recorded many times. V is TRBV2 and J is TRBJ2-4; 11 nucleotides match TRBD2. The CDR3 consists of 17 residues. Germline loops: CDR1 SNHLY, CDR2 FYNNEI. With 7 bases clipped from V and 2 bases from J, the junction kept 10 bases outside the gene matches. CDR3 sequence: CASKYSGRATTKNIQYF. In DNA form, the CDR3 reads TGTGCCAGCAAGTATAGCGGGAGGGCCACGACCAAAAACATTCAGTACTTC. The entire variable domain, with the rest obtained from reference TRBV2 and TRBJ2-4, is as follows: EPEVTQTPSHQVTQMGQEVILRCVPISNHLYFYWYRQILGQKVEFLVSFYNNEISEKSEIFDDQFSVERPDGSNFTLKIRSTKLEDSAMYFCASKYSGRATTKNIQYFGAGTRLSVL.

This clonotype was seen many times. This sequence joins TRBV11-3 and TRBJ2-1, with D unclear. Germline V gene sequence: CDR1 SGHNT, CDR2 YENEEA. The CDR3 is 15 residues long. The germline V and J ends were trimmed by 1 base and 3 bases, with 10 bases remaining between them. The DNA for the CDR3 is TGTGCCAGCAGCTTAGGGGCAGGCTACTACAATGAGCAGTTCTTC. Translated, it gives CASSLGAGYYNEQFF.